A single sample gave rise to the 11 T cell receptor beta chains below, sequenced in a study of T cells after yellow fever vaccination. MiXCR, applied by TCRdb to the 5' RACE reads, yields one record per CDR3 protein. The table lists approximately 510,000 distinct CDR3 sequences, less than 25% of them singletons. The sample consisted of PBMCs, taken roughly 20 days after the first yellow fever vaccination. These receptor sequences come from a man between 18 and 29 years old who received the YFV17D yellow fever vaccine.

The chain joins TRBV27 to TRBJ2-7; D ambiguous. The CDR3 length is 14 residues. Trimming left V 6 bases short and J 3 bases short, with 15 bases between. The germline V gene encodes CDR1 MNHEY and CDR2 SMNVEV (reference sequence). The CDR3 region has the DNA TGTGCCAGCAGATCGAATGACGGAATCTACGAGCAGTACGTC. This codes for CASRSNDGIYEQYV.

This rearrangement joins TRBV4-2 to TRBJ2-7, with 9 bases that match TRBD2. The V and J ends lost 1 base and 0 bases, in that order; junction bases with no gene match: 7. The CDR3 runs to 17 residues. The germline CDR1 and CDR2 sequences are LGHNA and YNFKEQ. Here the CDR3 reads CASSQAPLAGPSYEQYF. The CDR3 DNA follows: TGTGCCAGCAGCCAAGCCCCCCTAGCGGGGCCCTCCTACGAGCAGTACTTC.

This clonotype was seen just once. The chain uses TRBV7-3 and TRBJ2-1; D possibly corresponds to TRBD2 (5 bases). V lost 5 bases to trimming and J lost 7 bases, with 12 bases between them. Per the germline V gene, CDR1 is SGHTA and CDR2 is FQGTGA. There are 13 residues in the CDR3. The CDR3 DNA reads TGTGCCAGCAGCAGTAGCGTAGGAAATGAGCAGTTCTTC. This codes for CASSSSVGNEQFF.

This rearrangement joins TRBV20-1 to TRBJ2-1, with 9 nucleotides matching TRBD2. The CDR3 runs 15 residues. With 3 bases clipped from V and 8 bases from J, the junction kept 11 bases outside the gene matches. The germline V gene encodes CDR1 DFQATT and CDR2 SNEGSKA (reference sequence). This CDR3 is CSASRTGGGAYEQFF. CDR3 DNA sequence: TGCAGTGCTAGCCGCACTGGCGGGGGGGCCTATGAGCAGTTCTTC.

This rearrangement joins TRBV15 to TRBJ2-7, with 9 bases matching TRBD1. Germline V lookup: CDR1 LNHNV, CDR2 YYDKDF (reference sequence). The CDR3 spans 14 residues. J was trimmed by 5 bases and V by 3 bases; bases with no gene match: 5. This CDR3 is CATSSGDRVNEQYF. The CDR3 bases are TGTGCCACCAGCAGCGGGGACAGGGTCAACGAGCAGTACTTC.

V gene TRBV7-2 combines with J gene TRBJ2-5; TRBD2 matches at 8 bases. Germline lookup yields CDR1 SGHTA and CDR2 FQGNSA. CDR3 size: 17 residues. V was clipped by 1 base and J by 7 bases; unmatched bases: 14. The CDR3 DNA reads as TGTGCCAGCAGCTTAGGGGATAGCGGGGTACGAGCAGTGACCCAGTACTTC. Translation: CASSLGDSGVRAVTQYF.

This clonotype was counted only a few times. V gene TRBV4-3 combines with J gene TRBJ2-1; 7 positions match TRBD1. Looked up from germline, CDR1 is LGHNA and CDR2 is YSLEER. This CDR3 has 15 residues. V was clipped by 4 bases and J by 6 bases; unmatched bases: 9. The CDR3 protein is CASSRTGTEVNEQFF. The CDR3 DNA reads as TGCGCCAGCAGCCGAACCGGGACAGAAGTCAATGAGCAGTTCTTC.

This clonotype was counted only a few times. V gene TRBV12-3 or TRBV12-4 combines with J gene TRBJ1-2; no firm D call. V was pared by 1 base and J by 8 bases, with 11 bases between. This CDR3 contains 13 residues. The CDR3 DNA follows: TGTGCCAGCAGTTTAGACGGGCCCGGCGGCTACACCTTC. As protein: CASSLDGPGGYTF.

This clonotype showed up just a few times. The chain combines TRBV20-1 with TRBJ2-3; TRBD1 matches 10 bases. This CDR3 is 14 amino acids long. Germline CDR1 is DFQATT and CDR2 is SNEGSKA (reference sequence). V lost 4 bases to trimming and J lost 0 bases; unmatched junction nucleotides: 1. Here the CDR3 reads CSAKDRGSTDTQYF. The CDR3 DNA follows: TGCAGTGCTAAGGACAGGGGGAGCACAGATACGCAGTATTTT.

V usage is TRBV7-2 and J usage is TRBJ2-6; D gene ambiguous. Deletions cut 5 bases from V and 0 bases from J, with 8 bases between. The CDR3 length is 15 residues. Germline assignment: CDR1 SGHTA and CDR2 FQGNSA. The CDR3 nucleotides are TGTGCCAGCAGCGTCTATTACTCTGGGGCCAACGTCCTGACTTTC. Translation gives CASSVYYSGANVLTF.

This clonotype was seen only a few times. The chain has TRBV6-1 and TRBJ1-2; D not certain. CDR1 and CDR2 (germline): MNHNS, SASEGT. This CDR3 has 13 amino acids. Deletions cut 11 bases from V and 8 bases from J, with 21 bases between. The CDR3, as DNA: TGTGCCCACTCTCCGACTTTTCACGGGGGCTACACCTTC. This encodes CAHSPTFHGGYTF.